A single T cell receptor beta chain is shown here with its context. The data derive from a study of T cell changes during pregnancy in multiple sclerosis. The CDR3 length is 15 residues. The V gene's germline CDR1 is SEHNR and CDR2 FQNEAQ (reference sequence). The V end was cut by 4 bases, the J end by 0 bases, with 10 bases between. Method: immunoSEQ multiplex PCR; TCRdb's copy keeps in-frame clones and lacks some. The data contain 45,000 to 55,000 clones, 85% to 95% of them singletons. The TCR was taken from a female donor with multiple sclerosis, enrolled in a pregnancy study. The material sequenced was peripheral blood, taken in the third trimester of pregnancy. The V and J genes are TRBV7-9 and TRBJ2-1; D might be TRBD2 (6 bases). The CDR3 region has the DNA TGTGCCAGCAGCTCTGACGGGAGCTCCTACAATGAGCAGTTCTTC. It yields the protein CASSSDGSSYNEQFF.